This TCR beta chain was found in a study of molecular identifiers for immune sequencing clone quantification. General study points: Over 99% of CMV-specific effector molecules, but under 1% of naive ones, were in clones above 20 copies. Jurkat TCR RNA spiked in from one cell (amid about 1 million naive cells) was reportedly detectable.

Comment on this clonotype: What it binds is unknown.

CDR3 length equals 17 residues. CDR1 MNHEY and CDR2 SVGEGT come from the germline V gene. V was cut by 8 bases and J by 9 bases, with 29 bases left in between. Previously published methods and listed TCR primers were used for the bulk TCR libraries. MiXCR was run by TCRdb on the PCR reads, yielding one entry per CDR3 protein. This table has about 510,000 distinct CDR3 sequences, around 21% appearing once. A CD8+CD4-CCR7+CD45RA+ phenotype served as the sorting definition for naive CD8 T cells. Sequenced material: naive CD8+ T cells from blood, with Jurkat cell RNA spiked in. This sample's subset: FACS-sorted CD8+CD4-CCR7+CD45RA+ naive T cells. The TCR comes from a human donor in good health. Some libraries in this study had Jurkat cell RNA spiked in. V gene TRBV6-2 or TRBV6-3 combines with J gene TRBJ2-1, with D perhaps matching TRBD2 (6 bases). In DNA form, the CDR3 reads TGTGCCAGCGCTAGGGACTTCACGAAGCTGTCCCGTGGTGAGCAGTTCTTC. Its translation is CASARDFTKLSRGEQFF.